This T cell receptor beta chain came from a study of CD8 T cells in ankylosing spondylitis. The germline V gene has CDR1 KGHSH and CDR2 LQKENI. The CDR3 contains 14 residues. V was pared by 3 bases and J by 7 bases, with 13 bases between. As for this clonotype: Its cognate antigen is unknown.

TCRdb redid the calling of the 5' RACE reads with MiXCR, one entry per CDR3 protein. The sample yields about 400,000 distinct CDR3 sequences, 20% to 25% seen once. Whole-study results and caveats: Seemingly distinctive of ankylosing spondylitis blood was a TCR beta motif formed by eight highly homologous variants.

The sequence came from a male donor with ankylosing spondylitis. The sequencing sample was made of blood, either unsorted or a sorted T cell fraction (not recorded which). The gene calls are TRBV18 and TRBJ1-5; the D gene is possibly TRBD1 (5 bases). The CDR3 DNA sequence: TGTGCCAGCTCACCTTCAGGGAAGGAACAGCCCCAGCATTTT. This gives the protein CASSPSGKEQPQHF.